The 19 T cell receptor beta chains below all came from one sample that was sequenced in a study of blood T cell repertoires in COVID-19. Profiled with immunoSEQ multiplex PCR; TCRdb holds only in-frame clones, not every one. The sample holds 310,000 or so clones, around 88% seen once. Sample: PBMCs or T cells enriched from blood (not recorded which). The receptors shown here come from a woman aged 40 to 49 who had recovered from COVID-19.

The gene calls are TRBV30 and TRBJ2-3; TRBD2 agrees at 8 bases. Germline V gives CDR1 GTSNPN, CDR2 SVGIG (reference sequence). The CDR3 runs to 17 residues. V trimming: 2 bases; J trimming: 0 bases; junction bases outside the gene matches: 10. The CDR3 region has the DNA TGTGCCTGGAGTAGGAGACGTATAGCGGGAAGCACAGATACGCAGTATTTT. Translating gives CAWSRRRIAGSTDTQYF.

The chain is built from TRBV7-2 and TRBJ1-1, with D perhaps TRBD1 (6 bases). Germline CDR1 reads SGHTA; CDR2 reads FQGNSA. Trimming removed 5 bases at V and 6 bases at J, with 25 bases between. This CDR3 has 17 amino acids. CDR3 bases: TGTGCCAGCAGCGTGACAGGAGTCCGCTCCAGGGATGCTGAAGCTTTCTTT. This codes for CASSVTGVRSRDAEAFF. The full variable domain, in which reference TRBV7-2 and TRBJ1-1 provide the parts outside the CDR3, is GAGVSQSPSNKVTEKGKDVELRCDPISGHTALYWYRQSLGQGLEFLIYFQGNSAPDKSGLPSDRFSAERTGGSVSTLTIQRTQQEDSAVYLCASSVTGVRSRDAEAFFGQGTRLTVV.

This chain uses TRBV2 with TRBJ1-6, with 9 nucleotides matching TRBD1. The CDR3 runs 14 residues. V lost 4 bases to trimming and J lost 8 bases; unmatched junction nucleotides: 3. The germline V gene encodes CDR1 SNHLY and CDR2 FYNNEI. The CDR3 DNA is TGTGCCAGCAGTGGCCGGACAGGGGATTCACCCCTCCACTTT. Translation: CASSGRTGDSPLHF. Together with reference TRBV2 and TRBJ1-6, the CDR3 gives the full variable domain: EPEVTQTPSHQVTQMGQEVILRCVPISNHLYFYWYRQILGQKVEFLVSFYNNEISEKSEIFDDQFSVERPDGSNFTLKIRSTKLEDSAMYFCASSGRTGDSPLHFGNGTRLTVT.

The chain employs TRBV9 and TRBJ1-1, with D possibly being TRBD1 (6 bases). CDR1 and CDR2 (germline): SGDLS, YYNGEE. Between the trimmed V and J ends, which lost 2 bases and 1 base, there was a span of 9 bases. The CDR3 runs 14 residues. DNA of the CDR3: TGTGCCAGCAGCGTGGTGACAGGGAACACTGAAGCTTTCTTT. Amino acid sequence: CASSVVTGNTEAFF.

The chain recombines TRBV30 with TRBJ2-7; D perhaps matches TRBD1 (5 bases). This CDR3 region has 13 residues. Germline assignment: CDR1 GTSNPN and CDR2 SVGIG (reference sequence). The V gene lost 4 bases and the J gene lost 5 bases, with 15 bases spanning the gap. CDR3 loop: CAWNSGLGNEQYF. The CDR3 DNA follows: TGTGCCTGGAATTCAGGGTTGGGCAACGAGCAGTACTTC.

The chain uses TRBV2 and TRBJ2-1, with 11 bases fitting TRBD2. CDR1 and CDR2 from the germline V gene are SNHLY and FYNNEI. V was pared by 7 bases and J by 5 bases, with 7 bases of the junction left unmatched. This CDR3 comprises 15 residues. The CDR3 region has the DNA TGTGCCAGCAAGTTACTAGCGGGGGATCACAATGAGCAGTTCTTC. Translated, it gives CASKLLAGDHNEQFF.

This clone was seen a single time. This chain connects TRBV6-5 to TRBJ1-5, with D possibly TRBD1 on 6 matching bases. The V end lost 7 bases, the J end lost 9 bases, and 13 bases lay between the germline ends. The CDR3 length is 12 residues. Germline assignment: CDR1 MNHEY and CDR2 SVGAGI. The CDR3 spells CASTLQGAPQHF. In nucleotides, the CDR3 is TGTGCCAGCACCCTACAGGGCGCGCCCCAGCATTTT.

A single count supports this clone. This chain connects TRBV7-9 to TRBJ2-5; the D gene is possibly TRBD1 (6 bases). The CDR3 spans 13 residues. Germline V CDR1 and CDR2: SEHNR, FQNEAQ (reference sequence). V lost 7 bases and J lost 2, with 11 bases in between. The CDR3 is CASTPGTQETQYF. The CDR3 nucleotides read TGTGCCAGCACCCCGGGGACACAAGAGACCCAGTACTTC. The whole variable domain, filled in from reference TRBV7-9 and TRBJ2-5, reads DTGVSQNPRHKITKRGQNVTFRCDPISEHNRLYWYRQTLGQGPEFLTYFQNEAQLEKSRLLSDRFSAERPKGSFSTLEIQRTEQGDSAMYLCASTPGTQETQYFGPGTRLLVL.

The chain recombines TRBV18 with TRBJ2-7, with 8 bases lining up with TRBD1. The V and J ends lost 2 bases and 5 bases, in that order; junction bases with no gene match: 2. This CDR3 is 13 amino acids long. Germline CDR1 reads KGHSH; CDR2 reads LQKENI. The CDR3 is CASSPGQGNEQYF. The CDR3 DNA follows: TGTGCCAGCTCACCAGGACAGGGCAACGAGCAGTACTTC.

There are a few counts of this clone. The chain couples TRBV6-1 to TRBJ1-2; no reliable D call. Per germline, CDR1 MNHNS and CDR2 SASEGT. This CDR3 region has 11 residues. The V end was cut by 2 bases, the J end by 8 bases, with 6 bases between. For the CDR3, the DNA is TGTGCCAGCAGTGAATCGTTGGGCTACACCTTC. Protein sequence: CASSESLGYTF.

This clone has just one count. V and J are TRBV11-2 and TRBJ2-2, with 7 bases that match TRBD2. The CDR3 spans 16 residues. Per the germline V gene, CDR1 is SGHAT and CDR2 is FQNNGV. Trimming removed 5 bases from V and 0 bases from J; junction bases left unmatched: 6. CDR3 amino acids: CASSQRTSSNTGELFF. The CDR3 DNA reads TGTGCCAGCAGCCAAAGGACTAGTTCGAACACCGGGGAGCTGTTTTTT.

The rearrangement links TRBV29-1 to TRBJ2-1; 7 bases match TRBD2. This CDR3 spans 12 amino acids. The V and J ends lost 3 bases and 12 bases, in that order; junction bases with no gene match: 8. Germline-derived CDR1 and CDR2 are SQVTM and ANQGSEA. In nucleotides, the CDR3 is TGCAGCGTTGACAGGGAGGGCATGGTGCAGTTCTTC. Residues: CSVDREGMVQFF.

CDR3 in DNA: TGTGCCAGCAGTAGCAATACGAAAACAGGGACAGAGACCCAGTACTTC. Amino acids: CASSSNTKTGTETQYF. The gene calls are TRBV2 and TRBJ2-5; D is perhaps TRBD1 (6 bases). The CDR3 covers 16 residues. Germline V gene data show CDR1 as SNHLY and CDR2 as FYNNEI. Trimming took 5 bases from V and 4 from J, leaving 20 bases between them.

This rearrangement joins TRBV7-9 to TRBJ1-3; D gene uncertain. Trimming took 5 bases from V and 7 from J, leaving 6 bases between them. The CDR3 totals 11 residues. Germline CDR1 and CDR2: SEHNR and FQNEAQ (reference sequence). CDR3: CASSTGNTIYF. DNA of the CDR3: TGTGCCAGCAGCACGGGGAACACCATATATTTT.

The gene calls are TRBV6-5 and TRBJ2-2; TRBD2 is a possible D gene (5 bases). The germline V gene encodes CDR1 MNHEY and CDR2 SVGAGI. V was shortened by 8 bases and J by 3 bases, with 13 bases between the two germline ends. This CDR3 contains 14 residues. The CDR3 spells CASRFGRDTGELFF. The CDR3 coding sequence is TGTGCCAGCCGGTTCGGGCGGGACACCGGGGAGCTGTTTTTT.

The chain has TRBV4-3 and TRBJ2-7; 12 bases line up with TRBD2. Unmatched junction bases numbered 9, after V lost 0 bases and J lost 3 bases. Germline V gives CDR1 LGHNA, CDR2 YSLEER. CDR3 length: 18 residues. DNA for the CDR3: TGCGCCAGCAGCCAAGATAGGGCGACTAGCGGGAGATTCTACGAGCAGTACTTC. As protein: CASSQDRATSGRFYEQYF.

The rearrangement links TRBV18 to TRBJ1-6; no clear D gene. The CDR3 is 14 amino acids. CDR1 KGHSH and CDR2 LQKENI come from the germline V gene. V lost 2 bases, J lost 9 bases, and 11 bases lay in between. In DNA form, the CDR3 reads TGTGCCAGCTCACCAGGCGGGTCGTCTTCACCCCTCCACTTT. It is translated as CASSPGGSSSPLHF.

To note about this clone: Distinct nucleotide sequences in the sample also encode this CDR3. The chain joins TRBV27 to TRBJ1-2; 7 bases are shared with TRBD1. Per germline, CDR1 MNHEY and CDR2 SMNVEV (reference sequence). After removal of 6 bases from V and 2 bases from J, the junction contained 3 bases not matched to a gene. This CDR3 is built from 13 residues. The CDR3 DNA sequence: TGTGCCAGCAGCCTGGGACAGAACTATGGCTACACCTTC. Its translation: CASSLGQNYGYTF.

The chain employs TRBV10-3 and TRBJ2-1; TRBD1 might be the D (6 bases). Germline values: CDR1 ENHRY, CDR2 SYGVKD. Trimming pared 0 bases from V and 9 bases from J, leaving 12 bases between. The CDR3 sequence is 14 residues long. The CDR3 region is CAISESGTRGEQFF. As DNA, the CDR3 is TGTGCCATCAGTGAGTCCGGGACAAGGGGTGAGCAGTTCTTC.